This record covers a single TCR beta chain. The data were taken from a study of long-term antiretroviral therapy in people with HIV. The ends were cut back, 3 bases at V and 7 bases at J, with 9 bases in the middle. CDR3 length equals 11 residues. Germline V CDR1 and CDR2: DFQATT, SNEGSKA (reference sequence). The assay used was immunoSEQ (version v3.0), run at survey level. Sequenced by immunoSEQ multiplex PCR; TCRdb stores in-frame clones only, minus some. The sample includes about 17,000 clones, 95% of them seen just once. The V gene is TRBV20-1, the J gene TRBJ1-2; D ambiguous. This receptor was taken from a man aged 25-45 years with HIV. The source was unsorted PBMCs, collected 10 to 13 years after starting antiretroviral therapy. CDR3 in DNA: TGCAGTGCTAGGGTACGGGGTGGCTACACCTTC. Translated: CSARVRGGYTF.